This T cell receptor beta chain stems from a study of preoperative IRX-2 immunotherapy in early breast cancer. Libraries were prepared by immunoSEQ multiplex PCR; TCRdb keeps only in-frame clonotypes and omits some of them. The sample shows fewer than 30,000 clones, nearly 90% of them seen only once. The sample's treatment: preoperative locoregional IRX-2 cytokine immunotherapy. CDR1 is SGHTA, CDR2 FQGNSA, per germline. V lost 5 bases to trimming and J lost 0 bases; unmatched junction nucleotides: 3. This CDR3 contains 14 residues. Sampling took place from a patient treated with IRX-2 immunotherapy. The V and J genes are TRBV7-2 and TRBJ2-7; TRBD1 matches 8 bases. This sequence originates from a human donor with breast cancer. CDR3 nucleotide sequence: TGTGCCAGCAGCGCCGGGACAGGCTCCTACGAGCAGTACTTC. It translates to CASSAGTGSYEQYF.